This entry concerns a single T cell receptor (beta chain). Its antigen is currently unknown. The record originates from a study of T cell repertoires in cytomegalovirus infection. Study observations and caveats: It was HLA-C-restricted CMV-specific TCR beta clonotypes that dominated the response ex vivo.

TCRdb reprocessed the reads with MiXCR, giving one entry per CDR3 protein. The table shows approximately 290,000 distinct CDR3 sequences, with about a quarter occurring only once. The germline V gene has CDR1 LNHDA and CDR2 SQIVND (reference sequence). V shed 10 bases and J shed 5 bases, with 21 bases lying between them. The CDR3 covers 14 residues. The gene calls are TRBV19 and TRBJ2-7; either TRBD1 or TRBD2 may supply D (5 bases each). The sample comprised PBMCs. This sequence was found in a human donor in good health (CMV status not recorded). Some clones in this sample may be carry-over from other donors' samples. CDR3 loop: CATRGGRGLHEQYF. The DNA of the CDR3 is TGTGCCACAAGGGGCGGAAGAGGACTCCACGAGCAGTACTTC.